The present TCR beta chain was sequenced within a study of blood T cells in healthy people across ages. Study-level points and caveats: The study found more naive CD4+ cells and higher diversity in long-lived than aged donors. TCR beta diversity correlated strongly with naive T cell percentage.

The study drew donors from healthy Caucasian individuals in Russia aged about 6 to 95. Isolation yielded PBMCs, at least 6 million per sample, in every case. A second roughly 6 to 11 cycle PCR used barcoded and J-beta primers. TCRdb re-called the 5' RACE reads through MiXCR, storing one row per CDR3 protein. The data contain about 1.8 million distinct CDR3 sequences, just under 50% of them singletons. This clonotype was found many times. Antigen: not known. This clonotype was obtained from a woman in her 40s in good health. Specimen: blood.

For the CDR3, the DNA is TGCAGTGCTAGAGGGGGGCTCTACAATGAGCAGTTCTTC. Its translation is CSARGGLYNEQFF. The chain joins TRBV20-1 to TRBJ2-1; TRBD1 might be the D (6 bases). The CDR3 runs to 13 residues. The V and J ends lost 1 base and 3 bases respectively, with 7 bases between them. Looked up from germline, CDR1 is DFQATT and CDR2 is SNEGSKA (reference sequence).